This T cell receptor (beta chain) was sequenced in a study of technical replicates of blood from a few donors. The method was immunoSEQ multiplex PCR; TCRdb's version includes in-frame clones alone and lacks a portion of them. The sample consists of roughly 60,000 clones, about 87% of them appearing once. J lost 4 bases, V lost 3 bases, and 4 bases had no gene match. The CDR3 sequence is 14 residues long. Looked up from germline, CDR1 is SGHTA and CDR2 is FQGNSA. The source material was PBMCs. The TCR was taken from a human donor in good health. Some clones in this sample may be carry-over from other donors' samples. The J gene is TRBJ2-5, the V gene TRBV7-2, with 8 bases lining up with TRBD2. CDR3 residues: CASSLSGGPETQYF. For the CDR3, the DNA is TGTGCCAGCAGCTTGTCGGGGGGGCCAGAGACCCAGTACTTC. Drawing the rest from reference TRBV7-2 and TRBJ2-5, the complete variable domain is GAGVSQSPSNKVTEKGKDVELRCDPISGHTALYWYRQSLGQGLEFLIYFQGNSAPDKSGLPSDRFSAERTGGSVSTLTIQRTQQEDSAVYLCASSLSGGPETQYFGPGTRLLVL.